These 12 T cell receptor beta chains were sequenced from one sample in a study of OX40 agonist ivuxolimab in advanced cancers. This table comes from immunoSEQ multiplex PCR, and its TCRdb copy is limited to in-frame clones, with some not included. The sample comprises roughly 36,000 clones, 65% to 75% of which are singletons, and roughly 12% rests with the top ten. The specimen was CD4+ or CD8+ T cells sorted from blood, collected in a trial of the OX40 agonist ivuxolimab. These receptors came from an adult with an advanced solid tumor such as melanoma, head and neck, liver or kidney cancer.

The chain recombines TRBV5-4 with TRBJ2-7; D perhaps matches TRBD1 (8 bases). V was trimmed by 0 bases and J by 6 bases, leaving 16 bases between them. Germline V gene data show CDR1 as SGHNT and CDR2 as YYREEE (reference sequence). This CDR3 comprises 15 residues. CDR3 protein: CASSLVGQGGSEQYF. DNA for the CDR3: TGTGCCAGCAGCTTGGTAGGACAGGGAGGGAGCGAGCAGTACTTC.

This chain connects TRBV13 to TRBJ1-5; D unresolved. This CDR3 region has 12 residues. CDR1 and CDR2 from the germline V gene are PRHDT and FYEKMQ (reference sequence). Trimming pared 2 bases from V and 6 bases from J, leaving 5 bases between. CDR3 nucleotides: TGTGCCAGCAGCTTACGGGGTCAGCCCCAGCATTTT. Protein: CASSLRGQPQHF.

The CDR3, as DNA: TGCGCCAGCAGCTCCTCGGACAGGGGGGAGGGCTACACCTTC. It translates to CASSSSDRGEGYTF. The chain combines TRBV5-1 with TRBJ1-2, with 10 bases identical to TRBD1. This CDR3 region has 14 residues. Losses at the gene ends were 3 bases for V and 8 bases for J; bases not matched to a gene: 7. Germline V gives CDR1 SGHRS, CDR2 YFSETQ.

The V and J genes are TRBV18 and TRBJ1-2; no definite D call. V lost 0 bases and J lost 5, with 19 bases in between. The CDR3 sequence is 17 residues long. Per germline, CDR1 KGHSH and CDR2 LQKENI. CDR3 sequence (DNA): TGTGCCAGCTCACCACCTCGGAGAACGGAGGAAACATATGGCTACACCTTC. Protein product: CASSPPRRTEETYGYTF.

The rearrangement links TRBV2 to TRBJ1-2; D is unclear. The germline gives CDR1 SNHLY, CDR2 FYNNEI. Trimming removed 3 bases from V and 8 bases from J, with 13 bases in between. There are 13 residues in the CDR3. In DNA form, the CDR3 reads TGTGCCAGCAGTGATTTGGGGAATTGGGGCTACACCTTC. It yields the protein CASSDLGNWGYTF.

V is TRBV2 and J is TRBJ1-5; D is ambiguous. Trimming stripped 5 bases from V and 6 bases from J, with 14 bases between. From germline, CDR1 is SNHLY and CDR2 FYNNEI. This CDR3 spans 14 amino acids. This CDR3 reads CASSMGTAGQPQHF. In nucleotides, the CDR3 is TGTGCCAGCAGTATGGGTACAGCGGGTCAGCCCCAGCATTTT.

This clone was seen a single time. The chain employs TRBV5-1 and TRBJ2-6; the D is unclear. Germline assignment: CDR1 SGHRS and CDR2 YFSETQ. The CDR3 contains 15 residues. The V and J ends lost 4 bases and 7 bases respectively, with 15 bases between them. CDR3 amino acids: CASSPIRPGANVLTF. The CDR3 bases are TGCGCCAGCAGCCCTATAAGGCCCGGAGCCAACGTCCTGACTTTC.

In the case of this clone: The same CDR3 arises from other DNA sequences in this sample as well. The V call is TRBV2, the J call TRBJ1-6; D is unclear. V dropped 4 bases and J dropped 10 bases, with 8 bases sitting between them. CDR3 size: 12 residues. Germline V lookup: CDR1 SNHLY, CDR2 FYNNEI. CDR3 amino acids: CASSAYTSPLHF. The CDR3, as DNA: TGTGCCAGCAGTGCCTATACGTCACCCCTCCACTTT. The entire variable domain, with the rest obtained from reference TRBV2 and TRBJ1-6, is as follows: EPEVTQTPSHQVTQMGQEVILRCVPISNHLYFYWYRQILGQKVEFLVSFYNNEISEKSEIFDDQFSVERPDGSNFTLKIRSTKLEDSAMYFCASSAYTSPLHFGNGTRLTVT.

The rearrangement links TRBV4-1 to TRBJ1-2; D uncertain. Trimming left V 0 bases short and J 4 bases short, with 9 bases between. This CDR3 region has 14 residues. Germline-derived CDR1 and CDR2 are MGHRA and YSYEKL. The DNA of the CDR3 is TGCGCCAGCAGCCAAGATCAAACCGTCTATGGCTACACCTTC. Its translation is CASSQDQTVYGYTF.

V and J are TRBV7-2 and TRBJ1-1; D call uncertain. Trimming pared 3 bases from V and 2 bases from J, leaving 7 bases between. The CDR3 sequence is 13 residues long. Per the germline V gene, CDR1 is SGHTA and CDR2 is FQGNSA. The CDR3 loop reads CASSLGSNTEAFF. Here the CDR3 DNA reads TGTGCCAGCAGCTTGGGCAGCAACACTGAAGCTTTCTTT.

The rearrangement uses TRBV30 and TRBJ2-3; D gene ambiguous. V gave up 1 base and J gave up 2 bases, with 7 bases separating them. CDR3 length: 13 amino acids. Germline assignment: CDR1 GTSNPN and CDR2 SVGIG (reference sequence). For the CDR3, the DNA is TGTGCCTGGAGTGCGGTCCACACAGATACGCAGTATTTT. The encoded protein is CAWSAVHTDTQYF.

This chain uses TRBV18 with TRBJ2-2; 8 nucleotides agree with TRBD1. Germline CDR1 is KGHSH and CDR2 is LQKENI. The CDR3 has 18 residues. The V gene end was trimmed by 1 base and the J gene end by 6 bases; junction bases not matched to a gene: 13. The CDR3 region is CASSPLNRQGRFSGELFF. The CDR3 nucleotides are TGTGCCAGCTCACCACTAAACCGACAGGGGCGCTTCTCCGGGGAGCTGTTTTTT.